This paragraph reports one TCR beta chain. The V and J ends lost 5 bases and 5 bases, in that order; junction bases with no gene match: 6. The CDR3 sequence is 15 residues long. Per germline, CDR1 SGHVS and CDR2 FQNEAQ. TCRdb re-called the 5' RACE reads through MiXCR, storing one row per CDR3 protein. The table records 85,000 to 95,000 distinct CDR3 sequences, around 16% of them present only once. The sample comes from a study of early T cells in non-severe SARS-CoV-2 infection. The source was whole blood, collected at baseline. The TCR sequence derives from an adult who was a healthcare worker with PCR-confirmed SARS-CoV-2 infection or an uninfected control (not recorded which). V and J are TRBV7-8 and TRBJ2-1; the match to TRBD1 covers 10 bases. CDR3 DNA: TGTGCCAGCAGCCAACCGGGACAGGGGAACAATGAGCAGTTCTTC. It is translated as CASSQPGQGNNEQFF.